This is a list of T cell receptor beta chains from one sample in a study of regulatory T cells in long-lasting Graves disease. TCRdb re-called the multiplex PCR reads with MiXCR, one entry per CDR3 protein. The sample shows over 400,000 distinct CDR3 sequences, around 15% of them seen only once. The same sample was also studied in work on T cells in Graves' hyperthyroidism and ophthalmopathy.

Here the sequenced sample was peripheral blood mononuclear cells (PBMCs), taken at new diagnosis, from a patient treated with antithyroid drugs. The receptors were sampled from a woman between 45 and 65 years old with Graves disease. The conserved cysteine and the conserved F or W are not part of the CDR3 here. The D gene is left open where the match is weak. For some rows the clone size is stated as once, few or many, or as a class when expanded; others skip it.

v_call: TRBV4-1
d_call: -
clone_size: -
cdr3_length: 13
j_call: TRBJ2-3
cdr3_aa: ASSQDQRETDTQY

v_call: TRBV5-1
d_call: -
clone_size: few
cdr3_length: 13
j_call: TRBJ2-2
cdr3_aa: ASSVGYLTTGELF

v_call: TRBV12-3/TRBV12-4
d_call: TRBD1
clone_size: once
cdr3_length: 13
j_call: TRBJ2-1
cdr3_aa: ASSLRQGVYNEQF

v_call: TRBV7-6
d_call: -
clone_size: many
cdr3_length: 11
j_call: TRBJ1-1
cdr3_aa: ASSAEVNTEAF

v_call: TRBV20-1
d_call: TRBD2
clone_size: many
cdr3_length: 14
j_call: TRBJ2-1
cdr3_aa: SARGSGLAGDNEQF

v_call: TRBV7-8
d_call: TRBD2
clone_size: many
cdr3_length: 13
j_call: TRBJ2-2
cdr3_aa: ASSLSGWDAGELF

v_call: TRBV6-1
d_call: -
clone_size: many
cdr3_length: 10
j_call: TRBJ1-5
cdr3_aa: ASSDPLQPQH

v_call: TRBV30
d_call: TRBD2
clone_size: many
cdr3_length: 13
j_call: TRBJ2-5
cdr3_aa: AWSAPGLPGETQY

v_call: TRBV28
d_call: -
clone_size: -
cdr3_length: 11
j_call: TRBJ2-4
cdr3_aa: ASNLGIASIQY

v_call: TRBV9
d_call: -
clone_size: -
cdr3_length: 13
j_call: TRBJ2-1
cdr3_aa: ASSARLGPYNEQF